This T cell receptor beta chain stems from a study of blood T cell repertoires in COVID-19. As for the study in general: T cells, B-cell-depleted T cells, or PBMCs supplied cDNA or gDNA.

Self-reported history from a screening survey and questionnaire set each donor's cohort. Recovered status in Cohort 3 required two negative PCRs, clearance, or symptom resolution. CDR1 and CDR2 from the germline V gene are SGDLS and YYNGEE. Trimming left V 0 bases short and J 1 base short, with 10 bases between. The CDR3 contains 15 residues. Authors' analysis steps: Nucleated cell number was recorded as an estimate derived from reference gene primer amplification. Sequencing was performed with immunoSEQ multiplex PCR; in TCRdb, only in-frame clones are kept and a portion is missing. The DNA gave D and trimming, while V, J and clone size come from that table. This table has some 270,000 clones, roughly 88% appearing once.

Input material: PBMCs or T cells enriched from blood (not recorded which). This TCR was recovered from a woman in her 30s who had recovered from COVID-19. This chain joins TRBV9 and TRBJ1-1, with a weak D call TRBD1 (5 bases). CDR3 region: CASSVEGVPNTEAFF. In DNA form, the CDR3 reads TGTGCCAGCAGCGTAGAAGGGGTCCCGAACACTGAAGCTTTCTTT.